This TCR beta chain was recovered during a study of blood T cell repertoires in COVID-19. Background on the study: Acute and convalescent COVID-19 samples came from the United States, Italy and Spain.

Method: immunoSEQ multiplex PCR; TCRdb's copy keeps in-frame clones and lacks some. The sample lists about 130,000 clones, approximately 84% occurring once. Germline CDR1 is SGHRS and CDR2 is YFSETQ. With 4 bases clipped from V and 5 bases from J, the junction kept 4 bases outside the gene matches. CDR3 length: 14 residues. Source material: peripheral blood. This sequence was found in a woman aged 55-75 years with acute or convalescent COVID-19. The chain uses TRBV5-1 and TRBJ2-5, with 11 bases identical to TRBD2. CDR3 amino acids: CASSTSGGGETQYF. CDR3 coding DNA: TGCGCCAGCAGCACTAGCGGGGGCGGGGAGACCCAGTACTTC.